This T cell receptor (beta chain) was documented in a study of CD8 T cells in ankylosing spondylitis. Remarks on this clonotype: What it binds is unknown.

There are 16 residues in the CDR3. Losses at the gene ends were 1 base for V and 5 bases for J; bases not matched to a gene: 4. The germline gives CDR1 SGHRS, CDR2 YFSETQ. General study points: In synovial fluid and blood from reactive arthritis, some motif variants were previously reported. One TCR beta motif, made up of 7 or 8 highly homologous variants, appeared characteristic of ankylosing spondylitis blood. In ankylosing spondylitis patients, matched synovial fluid reportedly showed significant enrichment of disease-linked clones. Disease-linked clones bore a CD8+ phenotype, appearing relatively rarely in peripheral blood.

Via MiXCR, TCRdb re-called the 5' RACE reads, giving one row per CDR3 protein. The repertoire holds 250,000 to 350,000 distinct CDR3 sequences, with roughly 20% as singletons. The sequence derives from a male donor with ankylosing spondylitis or in good health (not recorded which). The V call is TRBV5-1, the J call TRBJ2-2, with 11 positions matching TRBD2. The sequenced sample consisted of blood, either unsorted or a sorted T cell fraction (not recorded which). CDR3 amino acids: CASSLTLAGGTGELFF. The CDR3 DNA is TGCGCCAGCAGCTTGACGCTAGCGGGAGGAACCGGGGAGCTGTTTTTT. The full variable domain, in which reference TRBV5-1 and TRBJ2-2 provide the parts outside the CDR3, is KAGVTQTPRYLIKTRGQQVTLSCSPISGHRSVSWYQQTPGQGLQFLFEYFSETQRNKGNFPGRFSGRQFSNSRSEMNVSTLELGDSALYLCASSLTLAGGTGELFFGEGSRLTVL.